Below, 31 T cell receptor beta chains from the same sample are listed, as sequenced in a study of beta chain features in type 1 diabetes. As every portion of the isolated RNA was reverse transcribed, the sequencing read expressed TCRB transcripts. The data were produced by immunoSEQ multiplex PCR, yet TCRdb's version contains in-frame clones alone and is incomplete. The sample consists of 810,000 or so clones, roughly 15% of them appearing once. The sequenced material came from naive CD4+ T cells from blood. The origin of the receptors is a young woman in good health.

The chain recombines TRBV27 with TRBJ2-7; D is uncertain. Matching the DNA end better, TRBJ2-1 makes the J call doubtful. The CDR3 is 13 residues long. CDR1 and CDR2 (germline): MNHEY, SMNVEV (reference sequence). CDR3 nucleotides: TGTGCCAGCAGTCCGACCTGGGTGAATGAGCAGTTCTTC. Translation gives CASSPTWVNEQFF.

This chain joins TRBV5-1 and TRBJ2-1; 8 bases line up with TRBD2. The V gene's germline CDR1 is SGHRS and CDR2 YFSETQ. The CDR3 has 18 residues. The V and J ends lost 4 bases and 0 bases, in that order; junction bases with no gene match: 12. The CDR3 nucleotides are TGCGCCAGCAGCCCCCGCCCCGGGACTAGGAGCTCCTACAATGAGCAGTTCTTC. Protein sequence: CASSPRPGTRSSYNEQFF. Together with reference TRBV5-1 and TRBJ2-1, the CDR3 gives the full variable domain: KAGVTQTPRYLIKTRGQQVTLSCSPISGHRSVSWYQQTPGQGLQFLFEYFSETQRNKGNFPGRFSGRQFSNSRSEMNVSTLELGDSALYLCASSPRPGTRSSYNEQFFGPGTRLTVL.

Worth noting for this clone: The junction departs from the called germline gene at one end, perhaps through a read error. V is TRBV19 and J is TRBJ2-2; 7 bases are shared with TRBD2. Germline V gene lookup returns CDR1 LNHDA and CDR2 SQIVND (reference sequence). The CDR3 extends over 13 amino acids. CDR3 region: CASSKVVGGGLFF. DNA for the CDR3: TGTGCCAGTAGTAAGGTGGTTGGCGGGGGGCTGTTTTTT.

In this sample, this clone turned up a few times. DNA of the CDR3: TGTGCCAGTAGCGGGACAGGGGAGACCCAGTACTTC. This encodes CASSGTGETQYF. The chain links TRBV6-1 to TRBJ2-5; possibly TRBD1 for D (9 bases). V lost 9 bases and J lost 5, with 13 bases in between. Germline V CDR1 and CDR2: MNHNS, SASEGT. CDR3 length equals 12 residues.

The rearrangement links TRBV11-2 to TRBJ2-1, with TRBD2 identical over 8 bases. CDR3 length: 18 amino acids. The V and J ends lost 5 bases and 2 bases, in that order; junction bases with no gene match: 14. The germline V gene has CDR1 SGHAT and CDR2 FQNNGV. CDR3 sequence (DNA): TGTGCCAGCAGCCTGGTGCTTACGGGGACTAGGGCCTACAATGAGCAGTTCTTC. This codes for CASSLVLTGTRAYNEQFF.

Concerning this clone itself: The sample holds other DNA sequences that translate to the same CDR3. The genes are TRBV20-1 and TRBJ1-4, with no clear D. V lost 2 bases and J lost 11, with 9 bases in between. Germline V gives CDR1 DFQATT, CDR2 SNEGSKA (reference sequence). The CDR3 consists of 11 residues. The CDR3 region is CSARLGEKLFF. The CDR3 DNA sequence: TGCAGTGCTAGATTGGGAGAGAAACTGTTTTTT.

In this sample, this clone turned up a few times. The rearrangement links TRBV5-4 to TRBJ2-3; 7 bases align to TRBD2. CDR1 and CDR2 (germline): SGHNT, YYREEE (reference sequence). J was trimmed by 4 bases and V by 2 bases; bases with no gene match: 7. The CDR3 is 15 residues long. In DNA, the CDR3 is TGTGCCAGCAGCTTAATGGGAGGGTTCGCAGATACGCAGTATTTT. Amino acids: CASSLMGGFADTQYF.

This clone was picked up a small number of times. J is TRBJ2-2 and V is TRBV7-3; 8 positions match TRBD2. Germline V gene data show CDR1 as SGHTA and CDR2 as FQGTGA. The CDR3 has 17 amino acids. The ends lost 5 bases at V and 0 bases at J; junction bases unmatched: 8. Here the CDR3 reads CASSLSPTSANTGELFF. CDR3 nucleotides: TGTGCCAGCAGCCTCTCCCCGACTAGCGCGAACACCGGGGAGCTGTTTTTT.

On this clone: This same CDR3 is encoded by further DNA sequences in the sample. V is TRBV7-9 and J is TRBJ1-5; the D gene is possibly TRBD1 (5 bases). CDR1 is SEHNR and CDR2 is FQNEAQ in the germline V gene (reference sequence). V was clipped by 2 bases and J by 4 bases, with 6 bases between them. The CDR3 has 13 residues. The CDR3: CASSLQGNQPQHF. The DNA for the CDR3 is TGTGCCAGCAGCTTACAGGGAAATCAGCCCCAGCATTTT.

This clone has a handful of counts. This chain links TRBV7-3 with TRBJ2-1; 7 bases are a match to TRBD1. The germline gives CDR1 SGHTA, CDR2 FQGTGA. The CDR3 spans 14 residues. Trimming cost V 8 bases and J 2 bases; bases outside gene matches: 6. CDR3: CASARQGAYNEQFF. DNA for the CDR3: TGTGCCAGCGCCCGGCAGGGGGCCTACAATGAGCAGTTCTTC.

The chain links TRBV6-5 to TRBJ2-1; perhaps TRBD2 as D (6 bases). The CDR3 sequence is 15 residues long. Per germline, CDR1 MNHEY and CDR2 SVGAGI. Trimming stripped 0 bases from V and 7 bases from J, with 13 bases between. CDR3 nucleotides: TGTGCCAGCAGTTACTCGATTAGCGGAGGGAATGAGCAGTTCTTC. Translated, it gives CASSYSISGGNEQFF.

The chain uses TRBV27 and TRBJ2-7; TRBD2 is a possible D gene (5 bases). CDR3 length equals 14 residues. Looked up from germline, CDR1 is MNHEY and CDR2 is SMNVEV (reference sequence). V was shortened by 4 bases and J by 4 bases, with 14 bases between the two germline ends. The CDR3 coding sequence is TGTGCCAGCAGTTCCGGGATGCAAATGTACGAGCAGTACTTC. This translates into CASSSGMQMYEQYF.

This chain links TRBV4-3 with TRBJ1-5; no reliable D call. The V and J ends lost 1 base and 2 bases respectively, with 9 bases between them. CDR1 and CDR2 from the germline V gene are LGHNA and YSLEER. The CDR3 runs 15 residues. CDR3 in amino acids: CASSQGRVGNQPQHF. The CDR3 nucleotides read TGCGCCAGCAGCCAAGGGAGAGTAGGCAATCAGCCCCAGCATTTT.

This clone has just a few counts. V is TRBV7-2 and J is TRBJ2-1, with D perhaps TRBD1 (6 bases). V dropped 1 base and J dropped 5 bases, with 9 bases sitting between them. Germline V CDR1 and CDR2: SGHTA, FQGNSA. The CDR3 runs to 14 residues. The CDR3 protein is CASSLGTAHNEQFF. The CDR3 DNA reads as TGTGCCAGCAGCTTAGGGACAGCTCACAATGAGCAGTTCTTC.

The chain employs TRBV5-6 and TRBJ1-1; D might be TRBD1 (5 bases). The germline V gene encodes CDR1 SGHDT and CDR2 YYEEEE. This CDR3 has 15 amino acids. V lost 5 bases and J 0 bases, leaving 14 bases between the germline ends. The CDR3 DNA reads as TGTGCCAGCAGGCGGGGCACGGGGTTGAACACTGAAGCTTTCTTT. Translation gives CASRRGTGLNTEAFF.

The J gene is TRBJ2-2, the V gene TRBV15; D remains ambiguous. Trimming took 1 base from V and 1 from J, leaving 10 bases between them. The CDR3 extends over 16 amino acids. Germline loops: CDR1 LNHNV, CDR2 YYDKDF (reference sequence). CDR3 sequence reads: CATSRGTVVNTGELFF. The CDR3 DNA sequence: TGTGCCACCAGCAGAGGGACCGTTGTGAACACCGGGGAGCTGTTTTTT.

This clone was seen a few times. The V and J genes are TRBV18 and TRBJ2-7; TRBD2 agrees at 9 bases. This CDR3 region has 15 residues. The trim removed 3 bases at V and 6 bases at J, leaving 9 bases unmatched. Looked up from germline, CDR1 is KGHSH and CDR2 is LQKENI. The CDR3: CASSPISGSTSEQYF. CDR3 bases: TGTGCCAGCTCACCCATTAGCGGGAGTACGAGCGAGCAGTACTTC.

V gene TRBV7-2 combines with J gene TRBJ2-3; D gene ambiguous. Per the germline V gene, CDR1 is SGHTA and CDR2 is FQGNSA. This CDR3 is built from 13 residues. The V gene lost 0 bases and the J gene lost 2 bases, with 3 bases spanning the gap. The CDR3, as DNA: TGTGCCAGCAGCTTAGCCCACACAGATACGCAGTATTTT. Translated: CASSLAHTDTQYF.

This clone was picked up a small number of times. The sample carries other DNA sequences with the same CDR3. This sequence joins TRBV7-2 and TRBJ1-5, with D possibly being TRBD1 (6 bases). Trimming took 5 bases from V and 7 from J, leaving 12 bases between them. CDR3 length: 13 residues. In germline, CDR1 is SGHTA, CDR2 FQGNSA. Written as DNA, the CDR3 is TGTGCCAGCAGCACACAGGGCGGACAGCCCCAGCATTTT. Its translation: CASSTQGGQPQHF.

The chain employs TRBV5-6 and TRBJ2-7, with a weak D call TRBD2 (5 bases). Per the germline V gene, CDR1 is SGHDT and CDR2 is YYEEEE. This CDR3 is built from 14 residues. Trimming removed 5 bases at V and 2 bases at J, with 14 bases between. CDR3 residues: CASREAGKTYEQYF. The CDR3, as DNA: TGTGCCAGCAGGGAGGCCGGGAAGACCTACGAGCAGTACTTC. The variable domain in full, with the rest retrieved from reference TRBV5-6 and TRBJ2-7, is DAGVTQSPTHLIKTRGQQVTLRCSPKSGHDTVSWYQQALGQGPQFIFQYYEEEERQRGNFPDRFSGHQFPNYSSELNVNALLLGDSALYLCASREAGKTYEQYFGPGTRLTVT.

This clone was observed a handful of times. V is TRBV7-3 and J is TRBJ2-5, with D hard to call. Germline V gene data show CDR1 as SGHTA and CDR2 as FQGTGA. The CDR3 runs to 13 residues. V shed 4 bases and J shed 2 bases, with 8 bases lying between them. CDR3 bases: TGTGCCAGCAGCTCCGGGCCGCAAGAGACCCAGTACTTC. Residues: CASSSGPQETQYF. Full variable domain (outside the CDR3, taken from reference TRBV7-3 and TRBJ2-5): GAGVSQTPSNKVTEKGKYVELRCDPISGHTALYWYRQSLGQGPEFLIYFQGTGAADDSGLPNDRFFAVRPEGSVSTLKIQRTERGDSAVYLCASSSGPQETQYFGPGTRLLVL.

The gene calls are TRBV28 and TRBJ1-2; D is uncertain. V dropped 3 bases and J dropped 3 bases, with 11 bases sitting between them. This CDR3 comprises 14 residues. Germline V gene lookup returns CDR1 MDHEN and CDR2 SYDVKM. Here the CDR3 reads CASSFGPQYYGYTF. CDR3 bases: TGTGCCAGCAGTTTCGGCCCCCAGTACTATGGCTACACCTTC.

This clone appeared a few times. This chain joins TRBV7-9 and TRBJ2-7, with D tentatively TRBD1 or TRBD2 (5 bases each). With 5 bases removed from V and 6 bases from J, the gap between germline ends came to 14 bases. This CDR3 has 13 amino acids. The germline V gene encodes CDR1 SEHNR and CDR2 FQNEAQ (reference sequence). This CDR3 is CASSPLGTAEQYF. The CDR3 DNA reads as TGTGCCAGCAGCCCCCTCGGGACGGCCGAGCAGTACTTC.

This clone was detected only a few times. Distinct nucleotide sequences in the sample also encode this CDR3. The V gene is TRBV18, the J gene TRBJ2-5; D is unclear. Germline CDR1 and CDR2: KGHSH and LQKENI. The CDR3 has 11 amino acids. V was trimmed by 3 bases and J by 7 bases, leaving 6 bases between them. CDR3 in DNA: TGTGCCAGCTCACCCGAAGGGACCCAGTACTTC. As protein: CASSPEGTQYF.

V gene TRBV7-9 combines with J gene TRBJ2-1; 9 bases align to TRBD2. Germline assignment: CDR1 SEHNR and CDR2 FQNEAQ (reference sequence). V dropped 2 bases and J dropped 8; count of bases not matched to a gene: 10. The CDR3 consists of 16 residues. The chain's CDR3 is CASSLSGISGRYEQFF. CDR3 sequence (DNA): TGTGCCAGCAGCTTAAGTGGAATTAGCGGGAGATATGAGCAGTTCTTC.

The chain combines TRBV6-5 with TRBJ2-5, with 8 nucleotides matching TRBD1. The trim removed 10 bases at V and 4 bases at J, leaving 8 bases unmatched. The V gene's germline CDR1 is MNHEY and CDR2 SVGAGI. This CDR3 has 13 residues. Here the CDR3 reads CATNRGQGETQYF. In DNA, the CDR3 is TGTGCCACCAACCGTGGACAGGGAGAGACCCAGTACTTC.

The rearrangement links TRBV29-1 to TRBJ2-2; 8 nucleotides line up with TRBD2. The germline V gene encodes CDR1 SQVTM and CDR2 ANQGSEA. V lost 1 base to trimming and J lost 5 bases; unmatched junction nucleotides: 3. This CDR3 is built from 14 residues. Written as DNA, the CDR3 is TGCAGCGTTGAAGGACTAGCGTATACCGGGGAGCTGTTTTTT. Protein product: CSVEGLAYTGELFF.

This clone was detected only a few times. The chain is built from TRBV5-6 and TRBJ1-4, with D perhaps TRBD1 (5 bases). Germline values: CDR1 SGHDT, CDR2 YYEEEE. V lost 0 bases and J 4 bases, leaving 16 bases between the germline ends. The CDR3 consists of 17 residues. The chain's CDR3 is CASSLGGSRLRNEKLFF. The CDR3 DNA reads TGTGCCAGCAGCTTGGGGGGCAGCCGCCTCCGTAATGAAAAACTGTTTTTT.

Only a few counts were recorded for this clone. This sequence joins TRBV7-3 and TRBJ2-1; possibly TRBD1 for D (6 bases). V gave up 4 bases and J gave up 9 bases, with 22 bases separating them. Germline assignment: CDR1 SGHTA and CDR2 FQGTGA. This CDR3 has 16 residues. CDR3 in amino acids: CASSSGSGAGASEQFF. The CDR3 coding sequence is TGTGCCAGCAGCTCTGGGTCAGGGGCTGGGGCGAGTGAGCAGTTCTTC. Full variable domain (rest looked up from reference TRBV7-3 and TRBJ2-1): GAGVSQTPSNKVTEKGKYVELRCDPISGHTALYWYRQSLGQGPEFLIYFQGTGAADDSGLPNDRFFAVRPEGSVSTLKIQRTERGDSAVYLCASSSGSGAGASEQFFGPGTRLTVL.

CDR3 protein: CASSETGELFF. For the CDR3, the DNA is TGCGCCAGCAGCGAGACCGGGGAGCTGTTTTTT. The chain carries TRBV10-2 and TRBJ2-2; no clear D gene. V was shortened by 6 bases and J by 5 bases, with 4 bases between the two germline ends. This CDR3 has 11 amino acids. Germline V gene sequence: CDR1 WSHSY, CDR2 SAAADI.

This clone appeared a few times. The V gene is TRBV7-2, the J gene TRBJ2-4, with 11 bases that match TRBD2. Germline V lookup: CDR1 SGHTA, CDR2 FQGNSA. V shed 5 bases and J 0 bases; nucleotides not matched to a gene: 3. This CDR3 region has 16 residues. CDR3 sequence: CASSIGTSGAKNIQYF. The CDR3 nucleotides read TGTGCCAGCAGCATCGGGACTAGCGGAGCCAAAAACATTCAGTACTTC.